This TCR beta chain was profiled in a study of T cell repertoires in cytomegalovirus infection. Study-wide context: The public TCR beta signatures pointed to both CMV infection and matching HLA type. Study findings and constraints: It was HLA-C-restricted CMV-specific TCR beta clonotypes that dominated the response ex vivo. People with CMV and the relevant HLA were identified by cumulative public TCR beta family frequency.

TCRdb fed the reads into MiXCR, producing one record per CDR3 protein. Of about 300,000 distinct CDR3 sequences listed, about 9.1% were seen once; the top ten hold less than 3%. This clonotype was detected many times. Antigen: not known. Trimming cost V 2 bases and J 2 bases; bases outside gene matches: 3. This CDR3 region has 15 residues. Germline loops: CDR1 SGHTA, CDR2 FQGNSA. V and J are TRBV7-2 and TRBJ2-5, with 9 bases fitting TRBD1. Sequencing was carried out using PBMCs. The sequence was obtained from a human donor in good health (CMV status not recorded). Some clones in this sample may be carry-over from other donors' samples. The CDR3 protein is CASSLRTGVQETQYF. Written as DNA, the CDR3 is TGTGCCAGCAGCTTAAGGACAGGGGTACAAGAGACCCAGTACTTC.